The following is a T cell receptor (beta chain) sequence with its context. Its antigen remains unknown. In a library made to pick up alpha chains, this beta chain is a stray read with a size that means little. TCRdb re-derived calls from the 5' RACE reads in MiXCR, one entry per CDR3 protein. The sample consists of 650 to 800 distinct CDR3 sequences, 67% of them appearing once. The time point was: blood at routine non-recurrence follow-up after resection. Germline-derived CDR1 and CDR2 are SGHVS and FNYEAQ. Trimming cost V 5 bases and J 4 bases; bases outside gene matches: 5. The CDR3 consists of 15 residues. The data were taken from a study of spatial heterogeneity in lung cancer. Study observations and caveats: Ubiquitous expanded tumor TCRs appeared in blood more at resection than follow-up.

The specimen comprised PBMCs, sampled at follow-up. This rearrangement joins TRBV7-6 to TRBJ2-3, with TRBD1 matching 11 bases. The receptor was derived from a female donor with early-stage non-small cell lung cancer. CDR3 coding DNA: TGTGCCAGCAGCCGTGGGACAGGGGGATCAGATACGCAGTATTTT. It is translated as CASSRGTGGSDTQYF. Full variable domain (missing parts from reference TRBV7-6 and TRBJ2-3): GAGVSQSPRYKVTKRGQDVALRCDPISGHVSLYWYRQALGQGPEFLTYFNYEAQQDKSGLPNDRFSAERPEGSISTLTIQRTEQRDSAMYRCASSRGTGGSDTQYFGPGTRLTVL.